This TCR beta chain emerged from a study of T cell changes during pregnancy in multiple sclerosis. Using immunoSEQ multiplex PCR, the repertoire was profiled, and TCRdb retains in-frame clones only, with some absent. Among tens of thousands of clones, about 90% were seen once, and the ten largest hold approximately 0.58%. CDR3 length: 15 residues. Here the sequenced sample was CD4+ T cells from peripheral blood mononuclear cells, taken after pregnancy. The sequence was collected from a female donor with multiple sclerosis, enrolled in a pregnancy study. The rearrangement joins TRBV21-1 to TRBJ2-7; the table's TRBD1 call for D was not verified on the DNA. TRBV21-1 is a listed pseudogene. CDR3 region: CASTLRTGDSYEQYF. CDR3 in DNA: TGTGCCAGCACTCTTCGGACAGGGGACTCCTACGAGCAGTACTTC.